Here is one T cell receptor (beta chain) with its context. The same CDR3 arises from other DNA sequences in this sample as well. These data belong to a study of shared clonotypes between healthy human individuals. The CDR3 is 14 residues long. Deletions cut 3 bases from V and 6 bases from J, with 11 bases between. From germline, CDR1 is MNHEY and CDR2 SMNVEV (reference sequence). Terminally differentiated effector memory CD45RA+ cells were excluded by CCR7 positive selection of CD45RO-negative cells. Sequencing used immunoSEQ multiplex PCR; TCRdb keeps in-frame clones, though not all of them. The sample consists of hundreds of thousands of clones, around 96% of them appearing once.

Sequencing was carried out using naive CD8+ T cells sorted from blood. The chain is built from TRBV27 and TRBJ2-2; no clear D. The receptor's source is a woman in her 30s in good health. The CDR3: CASSFGAGAGELFF. DNA of the CDR3: TGTGCCAGCAGTTTTGGAGCTGGCGCCGGGGAGCTGTTTTTT.